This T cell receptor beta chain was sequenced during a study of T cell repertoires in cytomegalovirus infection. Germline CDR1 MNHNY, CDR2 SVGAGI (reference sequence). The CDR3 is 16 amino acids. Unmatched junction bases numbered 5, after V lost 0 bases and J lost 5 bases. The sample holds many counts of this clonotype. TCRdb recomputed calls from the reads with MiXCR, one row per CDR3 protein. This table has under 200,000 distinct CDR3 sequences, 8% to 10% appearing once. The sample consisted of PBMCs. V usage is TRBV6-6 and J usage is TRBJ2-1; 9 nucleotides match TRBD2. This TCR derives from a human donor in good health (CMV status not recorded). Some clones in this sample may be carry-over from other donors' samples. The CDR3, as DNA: TGTGCCAGCAGTTACTCAGGGCTAGCGGGAAACAATGAGCAGTTCTTC. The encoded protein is CASSYSGLAGNNEQFF.